These 11 T cell receptor beta chains were sequenced from one sample in a study of shared clonotypes between healthy human individuals. Repertoires were generated with immunoSEQ multiplex PCR, while TCRdb's copy carries only in-frame clones and drops some. Found here are approximately 2.5 million clones, approximately 92% of them singletons; the top ten hold roughly 0.14%. Source material: naive CD4+ T cells sorted from blood. Subset here: CD45RA+ positively selected. The receptor source for this set is a man between 18 and 29 years old in good health.

V and J are TRBV5-4 and TRBJ2-7; either TRBD1 or TRBD2 may fit D (5 bases each). V gave up 0 bases and J gave up 2 bases, with 21 bases separating them. Germline lookup yields CDR1 SGHNT and CDR2 YYREEE (reference sequence). The CDR3 length is 18 residues. The CDR3 is CASSLAPGRTGNTYEQYF. CDR3 in DNA: TGTGCCAGCAGCTTGGCACCGGGACGCACCGGCAATACCTACGAGCAGTACTTC.

This sequence joins TRBV5-4 and TRBJ2-7; TRBD2 is a possible D gene (6 bases). V was clipped by 9 bases and J by 0 bases, with 13 bases between them. CDR3 length equals 13 residues. The germline CDR1 and CDR2 sequences are SGHNT and YYREEE (reference sequence). The CDR3 loop is CATAEGLSYEQYF. DNA for the CDR3: TGTGCCACGGCGGAGGGCCTCTCCTACGAGCAGTACTTC.

This clone is a singleton in its sample. V and J are TRBV5-1 and TRBJ2-1, with 13 bases identical to TRBD2. The germline CDR1 and CDR2 sequences are SGHRS and YFSETQ. This CDR3 is 16 amino acids long. V shed 0 bases, J shed 6 bases, and the junction held 3 bases outside the gene matches. The DNA of the CDR3 is TGCGCCAGCAGCTTGGGGACTAGCGGGAGTATCAATGAGCAGTTCTTC. Its protein is CASSLGTSGSINEQFF.

The chain combines TRBV5-6 with TRBJ1-1, with D unresolved. The CDR3 has 14 amino acids. Trimming cost V 0 bases and J 3 bases, with 9 bases left between them. Germline lookup yields CDR1 SGHDT and CDR2 YYEEEE. CDR3 sequence: CASSLVSTHTEAFF. The CDR3 DNA follows: TGTGCCAGCAGCTTGGTCTCCACTCACACTGAAGCTTTCTTT. The entire variable domain, with the rest obtained from reference TRBV5-6 and TRBJ1-1, is as follows: DAGVTQSPTHLIKTRGQQVTLRCSPKSGHDTVSWYQQALGQGPQFIFQYYEEEERQRGNFPDRFSGHQFPNYSSELNVNALLLGDSALYLCASSLVSTHTEAFFGQGTRLTVV.

The rearrangement joins TRBV5-1 to TRBJ2-1; perhaps D is TRBD1 or TRBD2 (6 bases each). CDR3 size: 16 residues. Trimming took 0 bases from V and 8 from J, leaving 18 bases between them. Germline V CDR1 and CDR2: SGHRS, YFSETQ. CDR3 nucleotide sequence: TGCGCCAGCAGCTTGGCCATAGGGGGGAGTATCTATGAGCAGTTCTTC. It yields the protein CASSLAIGGSIYEQFF.

Details on this clone: Other DNA sequences within the sample encode an identical CDR3. The chain recombines TRBV5-6 with TRBJ2-7; 8 bases line up with TRBD1. Per germline, CDR1 SGHDT and CDR2 YYEEEE. The CDR3 has 14 residues. V was pared by 2 bases and J by 2 bases, with 3 bases of the junction left unmatched. The CDR3 sequence is CASSLGQGPYEQYF. The CDR3 DNA reads TGTGCCAGCAGCTTAGGACAGGGACCCTACGAGCAGTACTTC.

CDR3 residues: CASSDTGGRSYGYTF. The CDR3, as DNA: TGCGCCAGCAGTGACACAGGGGGAAGGTCTTATGGCTACACCTTC. The chain links TRBV10-2 to TRBJ1-2; 8 nucleotides align to TRBD1. This CDR3 has 15 residues. J was trimmed by 5 bases and V by 3 bases; bases with no gene match: 8. Germline loops: CDR1 WSHSY, CDR2 SAAADI.

The rearrangement links TRBV19 to TRBJ2-5; 7 positions agree with TRBD1. The CDR3 length is 14 residues. Germline trimming cut 6 bases from V and 4 bases from J; bases unmatched to any gene: 8. Germline V gene sequence: CDR1 LNHDA, CDR2 SQIVND (reference sequence). The DNA of the CDR3 is TGTGCCAGTAGACCGACAGGGTCTGCAGAGACCCAGTACTTC. Encoded protein: CASRPTGSAETQYF.

V is TRBV30 and J is TRBJ2-1; D unclear. CDR3 length equals 12 residues. Trimming shortened V by 5 bases and J by 6 bases, and 11 bases separated the two germline ends. Germline CDR1 GTSNPN, CDR2 SVGIG (reference sequence). The CDR3 region is CAWALSSNEQFF. The CDR3, as DNA: TGTGCCTGGGCCCTCAGTTCCAATGAGCAGTTCTTC.

The chain combines TRBV7-9 with TRBJ1-3; D not certain. V was trimmed by 3 bases and J by 0 bases, leaving 6 bases between them. The CDR3 is made up of 14 amino acids. Germline CDR1 SEHNR, CDR2 FQNEAQ (reference sequence). The CDR3 loop reads CASSFSISGNTIYF. The CDR3 DNA reads as TGTGCCAGCAGCTTTAGTATCTCTGGAAACACCATATATTTT.

This clone was found once. The rearrangement joins TRBV9 to TRBJ2-1, with D perhaps TRBD2 (5 bases). The ends were cut back, 2 bases at V and 5 bases at J, with 14 bases in the middle. The CDR3 is 15 residues long. Germline V lookup: CDR1 SGDLS, CDR2 YYNGEE. This chain's CDR3 is CASSVRETADNEQFF. The CDR3, as DNA: TGTGCCAGCAGCGTGAGGGAAACCGCGGACAATGAGCAGTTCTTC.